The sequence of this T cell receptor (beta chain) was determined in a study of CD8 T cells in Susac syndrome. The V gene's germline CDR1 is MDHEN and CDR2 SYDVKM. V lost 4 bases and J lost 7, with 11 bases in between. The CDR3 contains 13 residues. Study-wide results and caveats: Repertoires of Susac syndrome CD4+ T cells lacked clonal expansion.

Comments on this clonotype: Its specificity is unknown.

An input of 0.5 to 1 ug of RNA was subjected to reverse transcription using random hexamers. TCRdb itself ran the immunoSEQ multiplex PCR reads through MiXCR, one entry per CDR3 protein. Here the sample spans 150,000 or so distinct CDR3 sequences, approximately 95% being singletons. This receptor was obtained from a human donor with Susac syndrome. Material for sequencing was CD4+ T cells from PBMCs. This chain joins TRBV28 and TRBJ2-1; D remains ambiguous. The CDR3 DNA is TGTGCCAGCAGTTGGCCCCATGGGAATGAGCAGTTCTTC. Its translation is CASSWPHGNEQFF. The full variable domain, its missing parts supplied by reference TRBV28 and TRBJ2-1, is DVKVTQSSRYLVKRTGEKVFLECVQDMDHENMFWYRQDPGLGLRLIYFSYDVKMKEKGDIPEGYSVSREKKERFSLILESASTNQTSMYLCASSWPHGNEQFFGPGTRLTVL.